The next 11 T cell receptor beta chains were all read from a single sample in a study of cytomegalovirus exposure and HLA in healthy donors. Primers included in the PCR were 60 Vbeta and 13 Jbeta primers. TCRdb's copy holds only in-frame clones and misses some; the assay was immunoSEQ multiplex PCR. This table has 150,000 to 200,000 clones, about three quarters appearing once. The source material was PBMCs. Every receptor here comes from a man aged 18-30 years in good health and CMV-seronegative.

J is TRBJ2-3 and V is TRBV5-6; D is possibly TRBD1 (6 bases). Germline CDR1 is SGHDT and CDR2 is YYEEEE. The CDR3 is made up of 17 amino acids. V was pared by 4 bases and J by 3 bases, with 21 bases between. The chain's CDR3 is CASSRVRQGQVTDTQYF. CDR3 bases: TGTGCCAGCAGCCGTGTTAGGCAGGGGCAGGTGACAGATACGCAGTATTTT. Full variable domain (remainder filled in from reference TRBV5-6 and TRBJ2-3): DAGVTQSPTHLIKTRGQQVTLRCSPKSGHDTVSWYQQALGQGPQFIFQYYEEEERQRGNFPDRFSGHQFPNYSSELNVNALLLGDSALYLCASSRVRQGQVTDTQYFGPGTRLTVL.

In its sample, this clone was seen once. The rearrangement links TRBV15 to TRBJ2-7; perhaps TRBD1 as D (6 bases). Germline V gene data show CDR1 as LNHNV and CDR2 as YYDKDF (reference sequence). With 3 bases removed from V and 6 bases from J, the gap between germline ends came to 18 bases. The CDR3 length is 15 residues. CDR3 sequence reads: CATSRDPGTKIEQYF. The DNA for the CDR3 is TGTGCCACCAGCAGGGACCCAGGGACAAAAATCGAGCAGTACTTC.

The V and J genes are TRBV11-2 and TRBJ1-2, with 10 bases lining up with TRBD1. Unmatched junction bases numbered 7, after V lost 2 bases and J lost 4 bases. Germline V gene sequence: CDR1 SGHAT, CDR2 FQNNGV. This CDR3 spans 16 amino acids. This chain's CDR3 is CASSLLGQGVVYGYTF. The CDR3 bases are TGTGCCAGCAGCTTATTAGGACAGGGGGTTGTCTATGGCTACACCTTC.

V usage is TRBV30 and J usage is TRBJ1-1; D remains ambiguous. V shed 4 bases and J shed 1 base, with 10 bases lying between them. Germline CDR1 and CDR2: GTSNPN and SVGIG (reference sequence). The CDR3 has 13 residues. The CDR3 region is CAWNVRSNTEAFF. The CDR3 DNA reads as TGTGCCTGGAACGTCCGGTCGAACACTGAAGCTTTCTTT.

CDR3 sequence reads: CASSLGTSGRSSSYEQYF. CDR3 DNA sequence: TGTGCCAGCAGCTTGGGGACTAGCGGGAGGTCCAGCTCCTACGAGCAGTACTTC. The gene calls are TRBV5-6 and TRBJ2-7; 14 bases fit TRBD2. Trimming removed 0 bases from V and 0 bases from J; junction bases left unmatched: 5. Germline V gives CDR1 SGHDT, CDR2 YYEEEE. The CDR3 contains 18 residues. Full variable domain (missing parts from reference TRBV5-6 and TRBJ2-7): DAGVTQSPTHLIKTRGQQVTLRCSPKSGHDTVSWYQQALGQGPQFIFQYYEEEERQRGNFPDRFSGHQFPNYSSELNVNALLLGDSALYLCASSLGTSGRSSSYEQYFGPGTRLTVT.

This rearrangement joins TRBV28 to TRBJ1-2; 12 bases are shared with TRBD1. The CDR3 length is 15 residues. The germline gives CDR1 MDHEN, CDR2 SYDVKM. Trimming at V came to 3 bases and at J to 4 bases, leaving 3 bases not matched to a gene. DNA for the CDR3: TGTGCCAGCAGTTTGGGACAGGGGGCGGTCTATGGCTACACCTTC. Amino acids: CASSLGQGAVYGYTF.

The CDR3 nucleotides are TGTGCCTGGAGTGTAGCGGCGGGACAAGAGACCCAGTACTTC. Translation gives CAWSVAAGQETQYF. The chain has TRBV30 and TRBJ2-5; D might be TRBD2 (6 bases). CDR3 size: 14 residues. Trimming cost V 0 bases and J 2 bases, with 10 bases left between them. Germline CDR1 GTSNPN, CDR2 SVGIG (reference sequence).

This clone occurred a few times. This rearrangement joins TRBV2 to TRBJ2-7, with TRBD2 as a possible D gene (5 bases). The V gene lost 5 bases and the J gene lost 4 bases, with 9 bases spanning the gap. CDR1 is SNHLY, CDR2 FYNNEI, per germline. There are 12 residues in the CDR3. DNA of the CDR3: TGTGCCAGCAGTTGGACGGGGTACGAGCAGTACTTC. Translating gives CASSWTGYEQYF. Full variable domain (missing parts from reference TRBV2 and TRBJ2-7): EPEVTQTPSHQVTQMGQEVILRCVPISNHLYFYWYRQILGQKVEFLVSFYNNEISEKSEIFDDQFSVERPDGSNFTLKIRSTKLEDSAMYFCASSWTGYEQYFGPGTRLTVT.

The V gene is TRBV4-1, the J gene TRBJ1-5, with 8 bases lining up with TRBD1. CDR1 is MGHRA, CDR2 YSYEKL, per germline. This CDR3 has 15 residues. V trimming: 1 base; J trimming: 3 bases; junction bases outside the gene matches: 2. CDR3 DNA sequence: TGCGCCAGCAGCCAAGGGGACAGGCTCAATCAGCCCCAGCATTTT. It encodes CASSQGDRLNQPQHF.

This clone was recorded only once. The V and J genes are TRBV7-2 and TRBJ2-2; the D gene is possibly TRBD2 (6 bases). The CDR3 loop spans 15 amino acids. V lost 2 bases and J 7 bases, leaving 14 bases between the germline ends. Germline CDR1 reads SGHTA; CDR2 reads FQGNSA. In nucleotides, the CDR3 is TGTGCCAGCAGCTTATGGATGGCTAGCGTCGGGGAGCTGTTTTTT. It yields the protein CASSLWMASVGELFF.

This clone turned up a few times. Here the CDR3 DNA reads TGCGCCAGCAGCCAAGGAGTGTCCGTGACTAGCGGGTACGATACGCAGTATTTT. Protein sequence: CASSQGVSVTSGYDTQYF. The chain combines TRBV5-1 with TRBJ2-3, with TRBD2 matching 10 bases. The V segment lost 4 bases and the J segment 6 bases; nucleotides outside the gene matches: 17. The V gene's germline CDR1 is SGHRS and CDR2 YFSETQ. The CDR3 is 18 amino acids.